This TCR beta chain was documented in a study of blood T cell repertoires in COVID-19. Study summary: COVID-19 samples from acute and convalescent phases originated in the United States, Italy and Spain.

The sample holds a few counts of this clone. As handled by the study authors: Using reference gene primer amplification, nucleated cell counts were estimated. The assay was immunoSEQ multiplex PCR, and TCRdb's table has in-frame clones only and misses some. V, J and clone size reflect that table, while D and trimming were determined from the DNA. In the table there are 35,000 to 45,000 clones, approximately 80% of which are singletons. The trim removed 2 bases at V and 4 bases at J, leaving 14 bases unmatched. The length of the CDR3 is 17 residues. The germline V gene encodes CDR1 MNHEY and CDR2 SVGEGT.

The chain uses TRBV6-2 or TRBV6-3 and TRBJ2-7, with TRBD1 matching 7 bases. The clonotype was recovered from a man aged 65-85 years with acute or convalescent COVID-19. The sequenced sample consisted of peripheral blood. CDR3 protein: CASSYVPGGRGLYEQYF. The CDR3 region has the DNA TGTGCCAGCAGTTACGTTCCGGGTGGCAGGGGGTTGTACGAGCAGTACTTC.